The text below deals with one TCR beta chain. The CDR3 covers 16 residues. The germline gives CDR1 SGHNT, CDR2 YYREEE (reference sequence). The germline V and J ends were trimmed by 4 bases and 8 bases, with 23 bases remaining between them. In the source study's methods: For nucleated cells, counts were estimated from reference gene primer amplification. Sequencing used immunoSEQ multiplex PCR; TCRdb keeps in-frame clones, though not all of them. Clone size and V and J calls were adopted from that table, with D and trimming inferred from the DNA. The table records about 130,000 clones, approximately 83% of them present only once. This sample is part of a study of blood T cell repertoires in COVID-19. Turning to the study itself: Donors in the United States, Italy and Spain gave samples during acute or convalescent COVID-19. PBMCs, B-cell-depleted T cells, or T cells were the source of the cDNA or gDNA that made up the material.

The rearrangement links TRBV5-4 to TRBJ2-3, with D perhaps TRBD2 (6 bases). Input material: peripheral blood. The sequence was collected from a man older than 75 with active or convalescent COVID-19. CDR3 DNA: TGTGCCAGCAGCCTGTTTTGGAGGGAGCCGTCAGCTACGCAGTATTTT. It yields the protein CASSLFWREPSATQYF.